This passage covers 20 T cell receptor beta chains from one sample sequenced in a study of shared clonotypes between healthy human individuals (dated by TCRdb to 2018 to 2021). The library came from the immunoSEQ multiplex PCR assay. Drawn from immuneACCESS, this table holds only the in-frame rearrangements with V and J called that TCRdb kept. Clones are partly lost; checked studies trace under half to an unresolved V gene and leave the rest unexplained. The table for this sample lists about 360,000 clones; over 70% of them were counted only once. The leading ten clones occupy under 11% of the sample. The sample taken for sequencing was memory CD4+ T cells sorted from blood. Interpreted using the paper, the cell subset or site label stands for: CD45RA-negative fraction. These receptors were obtained from a man aged 25 to 40 in good health.

The CDR3 DNA reads as TGTGCCAGCAGCCCCCGTAATCAGCCCCAGCATTTT. This translates into CASSPRNQPQHF. This chain joins TRBV7-8 and TRBJ1-5; D ambiguous. The CDR3 length is 12 residues. Per germline, CDR1 SGHVS and CDR2 FQNEAQ. Trimming took off 5 bases at V and 4 bases at J, with 6 bases between the two ends.

The rearrangement uses TRBV4-1 and TRBJ1-4, with 11 bases matching TRBD1. The trim removed 0 bases at V and 7 bases at J, leaving 10 bases unmatched. The CDR3 is 18 residues long. Per germline, CDR1 MGHRA and CDR2 YSYEKL. In DNA form, the CDR3 reads TGCGCCAGCAGCCAAGATCGGACAGGGGGCGCCTCGGGTGAAAAACTGTTTTTT. Amino acids: CASSQDRTGGASGEKLFF.

This clone has just one count. V is TRBV29-1 and J is TRBJ1-4; no definite D call. V lost 4 bases to trimming and J lost 4 bases, with 16 bases between them. Germline V lookup: CDR1 SQVTM, CDR2 ANQGSEA. The CDR3 is made up of 15 amino acids. CDR3 bases: TGCAGCGTTGCAGTGACGGGCACCTATAATGAAAAACTGTTTTTT. This sequence encodes CSVAVTGTYNEKLFF.

The J gene is TRBJ1-1, the V gene TRBV7-3; D is unresolved. Germline V lookup: CDR1 SGHTA, CDR2 FQGTGA. This CDR3 contains 14 residues. The V end lost 2 bases, the J end lost 3 bases, and 10 bases lay between the germline ends. The CDR3 bases are TGTGCCAGCAGCTTACGGGGTGGGTACACTGAAGCTTTCTTT. Protein product: CASSLRGGYTEAFF.

V and J are TRBV7-2 and TRBJ2-1; 10 bases agree with TRBD2. V lost 4 bases to trimming and J lost 0 bases; unmatched junction nucleotides: 3. Germline V gene lookup returns CDR1 SGHTA and CDR2 FQGNSA. The CDR3 totals 16 residues. CDR3 nucleotide sequence: TGTGCCAGCAGCTCCCGGACTAGCGGCTCCTACAATGAGCAGTTCTTC. Protein product: CASSSRTSGSYNEQFF.

The gene calls are TRBV19 and TRBJ2-2; D is unclear. Deletions cut 6 bases from V and 0 bases from J, with 8 bases between. Germline V gene lookup returns CDR1 LNHDA and CDR2 SQIVND (reference sequence). The CDR3 has 14 amino acids. The CDR3 nucleotides are TGTGCCAGTAGAGTTACAGCGAACACCGGGGAGCTGTTTTTT. It encodes CASRVTANTGELFF.

Notes on this clone: Other DNA sequences in this sample translate to the same CDR3. CDR3 DNA sequence: TGTGCCAGCAGCTTAGGGAGCTTCTATGGCTACACCTTC. It encodes CASSLGSFYGYTF. V gene TRBV7-2 combines with J gene TRBJ1-2; no clear D gene. This CDR3 has 13 amino acids. CDR1 is SGHTA, CDR2 FQGNSA, per germline. With 1 base removed from V and 4 bases from J, the gap between germline ends came to 7 bases.

The chain couples TRBV5-1 to TRBJ2-7; no reliable D call. Germline CDR1 SGHRS, CDR2 YFSETQ. The V end was cut by 3 bases, the J end by 6 bases, with 13 bases between. The CDR3 spans 13 residues. The CDR3 DNA is TGCGCCAGCAGCTCTGGGCCTAGGGTCGAGCAGTACTTC. It yields the protein CASSSGPRVEQYF.

This clone has just one count. This chain links TRBV6-5 with TRBJ1-3, with a weak D call TRBD1 (6 bases). The V end lost 0 bases, the J end lost 4 bases, and 13 bases lay between the germline ends. CDR3 length equals 16 residues. Germline-derived CDR1 and CDR2 are MNHEY and SVGAGI. CDR3 protein: CASSYSGTQGGNTIYF. Here the CDR3 DNA reads TGTGCCAGCAGTTACTCGGGGACCCAGGGGGGAAACACCATATATTTT.

This clone occurred a few times. This chain uses TRBV5-1 with TRBJ2-3, with 8 bases identical to TRBD2. The CDR3 is 16 residues long. V dropped 0 bases and J dropped 3; count of bases not matched to a gene: 6. Germline assignment: CDR1 SGHRS and CDR2 YFSETQ. The CDR3 DNA sequence: TGCGCCAGCAGCTTGGCAGAACTAGCGGATACAGATACGCAGTATTTT. The encoded protein is CASSLAELADTDTQYF.

The chain has TRBV15 and TRBJ2-5; no reliable D call. Germline V lookup: CDR1 LNHNV, CDR2 YYDKDF (reference sequence). The V end lost 3 bases, the J end lost 1 base, and 15 bases lay between the germline ends. The CDR3 extends over 16 amino acids. The CDR3 DNA sequence: TGTGCCACCAGCAGTGGGTTTCTCGGCCGCCAAGAGACCCAGTACTTC. This encodes CATSSGFLGRQETQYF.

The chain is built from TRBV6-6 and TRBJ1-6, with 7 bases identical to TRBD1. V lost 7 bases, J lost 9 bases, and 9 bases stayed unmatched. The CDR3 consists of 14 residues. Germline V gives CDR1 MNHNY, CDR2 SVGAGI (reference sequence). This CDR3 reads CASIDRVQGSPLHF. In nucleotides, the CDR3 is TGTGCCAGCATAGACAGGGTCCAAGGTTCACCCCTCCACTTT.

This clone appeared a single time. The rearrangement joins TRBV7-2 to TRBJ2-7, with D tentatively TRBD1 (7 bases). CDR1 and CDR2 from the germline V gene are SGHTA and FQGNSA. The CDR3 spans 13 residues. Trimming removed 4 bases from V and 7 bases from J, with 14 bases in between. The CDR3 DNA sequence: TGTGCCAGCAGCTCCGAGGGGGCGGGAGAGCAGTACTTC. Translating it yields CASSSEGAGEQYF.

V gene TRBV6-1 combines with J gene TRBJ2-7, with D perhaps TRBD2 (5 bases). The CDR3 has 14 residues. Germline CDR1 and CDR2: MNHNS and SASEGT. Trimming removed 6 bases from V and 0 bases from J, with 12 bases in between. The CDR3: CASRVKGSSYEQYF. The CDR3, as DNA: TGTGCCAGCAGGGTAAAAGGGAGCTCCTACGAGCAGTACTTC.

The V call is TRBV7-2, the J call TRBJ2-2, with unresolved D. CDR3 length: 16 residues. Germline CDR1 reads SGHTA; CDR2 reads FQGNSA. The ends were cut back, 1 base at V and 0 bases at J, with 9 bases in the middle. This chain's CDR3 is CASSLVGSSNTGELFF. The CDR3 nucleotides are TGTGCCAGCAGCTTAGTCGGATCTTCGAACACCGGGGAGCTGTTTTTT.

This chain joins TRBV7-9 and TRBJ1-1; 10 nucleotides match TRBD1. Looked up from germline, CDR1 is SEHNR and CDR2 is FQNEAQ (reference sequence). The trim removed 4 bases at V and 3 bases at J, leaving 5 bases unmatched. This CDR3 contains 15 residues. For the CDR3, the DNA is TGTGCCAGCAGCTCGCGGACAGGGGGGGACACTGAAGCTTTCTTT. Its translation is CASSSRTGGDTEAFF. The full variable domain, rest sourced from reference TRBV7-9 and TRBJ1-1, is DTGVSQNPRHKITKRGQNVTFRCDPISEHNRLYWYRQTLGQGPEFLTYFQNEAQLEKSRLLSDRFSAERPKGSFSTLEIQRTEQGDSAMYLCASSSRTGGDTEAFFGQGTRLTVV.

This chain links TRBV25-1 with TRBJ2-2; TRBD2 matches 7 bases. Germline V gene sequence: CDR1 MGHDK, CDR2 SYGVNS. V trimming: 1 base; J trimming: 6 bases; junction bases outside the gene matches: 5. This CDR3 has 15 amino acids. CDR3 sequence (DNA): TGTGCCAGCAGTGAATTGGGAGGGAAGTCCGGGGAGCTGTTTTTT. This codes for CASSELGGKSGELFF.

This clone was detected only a few times. The chain uses TRBV7-9 and TRBJ1-4; tentative D call: TRBD1 (6 bases). Germline assignment: CDR1 SEHNR and CDR2 FQNEAQ (reference sequence). The CDR3 sequence is 16 residues long. V lost 2 bases and J 8 bases, leaving 18 bases between the germline ends. The CDR3 DNA sequence: TGTGCCAGCAGCTTAAGCGGGGCGGGGGCGACGGAAAAACTGTTTTTT. It is translated as CASSLSGAGATEKLFF.

The chain recombines TRBV29-1 with TRBJ2-5; D gene ambiguous. This CDR3 spans 11 amino acids. Germline loops: CDR1 SQVTM, CDR2 ANQGSEA. With 4 bases removed from V and 0 bases from J, the gap between germline ends came to 3 bases. CDR3 amino acids: CSVGYQETQYF. Here the CDR3 DNA reads TGCAGCGTTGGGTACCAAGAGACCCAGTACTTC.

This clone was seen once. CDR3 nucleotides: TGTGCCAGCAGCCTCTCACGAGGGGGGGGATTCTACGAGCAGTACTTC. The encoded protein is CASSLSRGGGFYEQYF. V gene TRBV7-9 combines with J gene TRBJ2-7, with a tentative D call TRBD2 (7 bases). V lost 5 bases to trimming and J lost 3 bases, with 20 bases between them. The CDR3 runs 16 residues. Germline assignment: CDR1 SEHNR and CDR2 FQNEAQ (reference sequence).